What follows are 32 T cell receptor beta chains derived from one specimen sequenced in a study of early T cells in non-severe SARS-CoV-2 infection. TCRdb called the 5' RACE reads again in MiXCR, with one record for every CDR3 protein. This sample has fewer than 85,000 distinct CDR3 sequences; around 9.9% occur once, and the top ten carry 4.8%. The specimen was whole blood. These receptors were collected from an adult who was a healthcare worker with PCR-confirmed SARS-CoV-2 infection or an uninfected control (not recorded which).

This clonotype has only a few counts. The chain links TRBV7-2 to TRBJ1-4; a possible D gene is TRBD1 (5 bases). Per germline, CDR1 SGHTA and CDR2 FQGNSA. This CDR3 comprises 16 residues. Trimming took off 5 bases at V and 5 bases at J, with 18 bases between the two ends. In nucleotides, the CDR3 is TGTGCCAGCAGCATGGTAGTGGGGACCGGGAATGAAAAACTGTTTTTT. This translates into CASSMVVGTGNEKLFF.

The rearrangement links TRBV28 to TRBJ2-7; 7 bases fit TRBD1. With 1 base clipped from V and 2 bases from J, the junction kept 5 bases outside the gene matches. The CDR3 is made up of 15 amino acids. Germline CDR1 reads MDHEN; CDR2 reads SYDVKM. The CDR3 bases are TGTGCCAGCAGTTTATTGTCAGGGGGTCCCTACGAGCAGTACTTC. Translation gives CASSLLSGGPYEQYF.

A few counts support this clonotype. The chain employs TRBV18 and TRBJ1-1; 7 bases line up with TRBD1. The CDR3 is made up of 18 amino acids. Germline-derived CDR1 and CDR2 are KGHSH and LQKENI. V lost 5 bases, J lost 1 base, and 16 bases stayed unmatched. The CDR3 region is CASSAQQGTPARNTEAFF. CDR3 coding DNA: TGTGCCAGCTCAGCGCAACAGGGGACACCTGCCCGGAACACTGAAGCTTTCTTT.

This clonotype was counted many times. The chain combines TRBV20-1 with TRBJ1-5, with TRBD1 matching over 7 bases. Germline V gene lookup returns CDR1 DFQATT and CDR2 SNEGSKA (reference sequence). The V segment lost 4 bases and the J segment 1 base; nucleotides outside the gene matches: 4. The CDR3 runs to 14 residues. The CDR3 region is CSATDRWSNQPQHF. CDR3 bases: TGCAGTGCTACGGACAGGTGGAGCAATCAGCCCCAGCATTTT.

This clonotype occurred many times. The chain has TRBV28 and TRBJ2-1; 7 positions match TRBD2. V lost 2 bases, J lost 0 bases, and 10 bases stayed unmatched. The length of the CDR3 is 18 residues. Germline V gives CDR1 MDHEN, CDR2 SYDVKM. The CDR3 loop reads CASSLPPNLAVSYNEQFF. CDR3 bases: TGTGCCAGCAGTTTACCCCCAAACCTAGCGGTCTCCTACAATGAGCAGTTCTTC. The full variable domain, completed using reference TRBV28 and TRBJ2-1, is DVKVTQSSRYLVKRTGEKVFLECVQDMDHENMFWYRQDPGLGLRLIYFSYDVKMKEKGDIPEGYSVSREKKERFSLILESASTNQTSMYLCASSLPPNLAVSYNEQFFGPGTRLTVL.

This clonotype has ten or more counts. CDR3 amino acids: CASSLVGRGEPPLHF. In DNA, the CDR3 is TGTGCCAGCAGCTTAGTGGGCAGGGGGGAACCACCCCTCCACTTT. The rearrangement uses TRBV7-8 and TRBJ1-6, with 7 bases that match TRBD1. Germline V lookup: CDR1 SGHVS, CDR2 FQNEAQ. Trimming removed 1 base from V and 11 bases from J; junction bases left unmatched: 8. There are 15 residues in the CDR3. Complete variable domain (other parts from reference TRBV7-8 and TRBJ1-6): GAGVSQSPRYKVAKRGQDVALRCDPISGHVSLFWYQQALGQGPEFLTYFQNEAQLDKSGLPSDRFFAERPEGSVSTLKIQRTQQEDSAVYLCASSLVGRGEPPLHFGNGTRLTVT.

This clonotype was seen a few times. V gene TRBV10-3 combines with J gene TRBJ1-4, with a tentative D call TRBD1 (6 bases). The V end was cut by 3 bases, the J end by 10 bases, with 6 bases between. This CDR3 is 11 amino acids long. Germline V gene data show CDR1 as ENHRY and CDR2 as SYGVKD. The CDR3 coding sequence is TGTGCCATCAGTGACAGGGGAAAACTGTTTTTT. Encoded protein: CAISDRGKLFF.

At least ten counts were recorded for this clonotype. The DNA for the CDR3 is TGTGCCAGCAGCTTAGCGGGAGGAGGGACTAGCCTATACAATGAGCAGTTCTTC. Translated: CASSLAGGGTSLYNEQFF. The V and J genes are TRBV7-6 and TRBJ2-1; 9 bases are a match to TRBD2. The CDR3 runs 18 residues. Germline CDR1 SGHVS, CDR2 FNYEAQ. Unmatched junction bases numbered 10, after V lost 0 bases and J lost 4 bases.

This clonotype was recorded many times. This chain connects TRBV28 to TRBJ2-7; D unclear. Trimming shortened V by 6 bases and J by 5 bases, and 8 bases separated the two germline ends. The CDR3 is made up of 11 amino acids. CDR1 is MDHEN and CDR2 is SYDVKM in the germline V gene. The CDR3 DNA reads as TGTGCCAGCAGCGTAGAACACGAGCAGTACTTC. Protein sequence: CASSVEHEQYF.

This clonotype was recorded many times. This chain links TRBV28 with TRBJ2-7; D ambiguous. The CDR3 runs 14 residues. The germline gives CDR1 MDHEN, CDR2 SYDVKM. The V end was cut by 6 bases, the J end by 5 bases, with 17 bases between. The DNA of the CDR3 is TGTGCCAGCAGCTCCCTCGCGCTGTTGAACGAGCAGTACTTC. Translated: CASSSLALLNEQYF.

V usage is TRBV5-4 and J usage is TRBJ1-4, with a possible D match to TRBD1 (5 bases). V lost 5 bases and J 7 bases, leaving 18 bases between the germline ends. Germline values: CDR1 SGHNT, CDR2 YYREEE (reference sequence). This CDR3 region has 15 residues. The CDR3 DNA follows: TGTGCCAGCAGGAGCGTGGGCCAGGGCCGTGAAAAACTGTTTTTT. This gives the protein CASRSVGQGREKLFF.

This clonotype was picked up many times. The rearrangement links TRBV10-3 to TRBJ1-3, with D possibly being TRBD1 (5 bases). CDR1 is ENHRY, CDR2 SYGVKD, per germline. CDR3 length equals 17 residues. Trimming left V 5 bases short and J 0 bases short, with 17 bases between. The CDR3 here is CAISNAYRDGSGNTIYF. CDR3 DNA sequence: TGTGCCATCAGTAATGCCTATAGGGACGGCTCTGGAAACACCATATATTTT.

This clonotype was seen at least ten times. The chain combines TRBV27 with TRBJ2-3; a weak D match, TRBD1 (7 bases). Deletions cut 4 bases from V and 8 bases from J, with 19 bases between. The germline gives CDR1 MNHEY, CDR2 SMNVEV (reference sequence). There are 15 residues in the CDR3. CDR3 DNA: TGTGCCAGCAGTTCCCCCAGGGGGGAGGACGGTACGCAGTATTTT. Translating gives CASSSPRGEDGTQYF.

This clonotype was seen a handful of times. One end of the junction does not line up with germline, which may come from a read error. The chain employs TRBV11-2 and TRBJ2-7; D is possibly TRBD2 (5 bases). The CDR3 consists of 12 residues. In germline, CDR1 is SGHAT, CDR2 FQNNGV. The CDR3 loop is CASSLDRGYIAF. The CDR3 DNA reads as TGTGCCAGCAGCTTAGATCGGGGATACATAGCCTTC.

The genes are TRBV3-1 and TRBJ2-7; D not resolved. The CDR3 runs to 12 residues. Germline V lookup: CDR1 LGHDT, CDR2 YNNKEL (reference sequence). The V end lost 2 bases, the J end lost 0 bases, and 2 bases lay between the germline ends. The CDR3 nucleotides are TGTGCCAGCAGCCAAATCTCCTACGAGCAGTACTTC. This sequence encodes CASSQISYEQYF.

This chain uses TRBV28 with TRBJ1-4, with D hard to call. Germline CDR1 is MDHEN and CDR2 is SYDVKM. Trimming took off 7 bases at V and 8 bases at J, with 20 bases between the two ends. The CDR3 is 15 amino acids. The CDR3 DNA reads TGTGCCAGCACTAAATCGACCGGGAGAGTAGAAAAACTGTTTTTT. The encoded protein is CASTKSTGRVEKLFF.

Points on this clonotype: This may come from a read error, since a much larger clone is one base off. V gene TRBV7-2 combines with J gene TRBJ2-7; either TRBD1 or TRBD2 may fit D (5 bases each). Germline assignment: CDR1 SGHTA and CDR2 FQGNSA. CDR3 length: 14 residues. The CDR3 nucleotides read TGTGCCAGCAGCTACCTAGTGGGACCTACCCGGTGGAGCTTC. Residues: CASSYLVGPTRWSF.

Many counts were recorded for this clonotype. In DNA, the CDR3 is TGTGCCAGCAGGGATCGGGAGGCCGGGGAGCTGTTTTTT. This translates into CASRDREAGELFF. The J gene is TRBJ2-2, the V gene TRBV12-3 or TRBV12-4, with 7 bases aligning to TRBD2. This CDR3 region has 13 residues. V was pared by 6 bases and J by 6 bases, with 4 bases of the junction left unmatched.

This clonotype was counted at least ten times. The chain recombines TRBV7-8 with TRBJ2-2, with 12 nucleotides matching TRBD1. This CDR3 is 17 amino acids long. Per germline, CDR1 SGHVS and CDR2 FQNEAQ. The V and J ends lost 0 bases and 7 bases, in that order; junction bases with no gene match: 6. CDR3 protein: CASSLAPGQGADGELFF. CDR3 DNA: TGTGCCAGCAGCTTAGCCCCGGGACAGGGGGCGGACGGGGAGCTGTTTTTT.

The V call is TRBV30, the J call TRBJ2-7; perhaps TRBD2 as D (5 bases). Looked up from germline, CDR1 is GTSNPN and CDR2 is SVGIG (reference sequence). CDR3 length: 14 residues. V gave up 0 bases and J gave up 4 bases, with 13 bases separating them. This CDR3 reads CAWSVLNGMYEQYF. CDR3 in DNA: TGTGCCTGGAGTGTATTAAACGGGATGTACGAGCAGTACTTC.

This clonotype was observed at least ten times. The CDR3 reads CASRGDPTNEKLFF. The CDR3 DNA reads TGTGCCAGCAGGGGGGACCCAACTAATGAAAAACTGTTTTTT. The gene calls are TRBV2 and TRBJ1-4, with D possibly being TRBD1 (5 bases). The CDR3 is 14 amino acids. Trimming shortened V by 6 bases and J by 0 bases, and 8 bases separated the two germline ends. CDR1 SNHLY and CDR2 FYNNEI come from the germline V gene.

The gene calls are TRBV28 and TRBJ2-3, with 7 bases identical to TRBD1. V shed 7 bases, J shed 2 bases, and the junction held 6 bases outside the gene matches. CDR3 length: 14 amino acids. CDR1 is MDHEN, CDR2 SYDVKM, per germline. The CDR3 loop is CASISTGLTDTQYF. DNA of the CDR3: TGTGCCAGCATCTCGACAGGGCTCACAGATACGCAGTATTTT.

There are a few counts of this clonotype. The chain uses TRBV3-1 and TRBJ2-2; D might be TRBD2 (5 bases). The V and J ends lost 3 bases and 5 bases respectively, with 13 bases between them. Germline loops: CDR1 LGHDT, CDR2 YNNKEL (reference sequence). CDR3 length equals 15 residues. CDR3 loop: CASSHPLRVTGELFF. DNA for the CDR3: TGTGCCAGCAGCCACCCCCTGAGGGTTACCGGGGAGCTGTTTTTT.

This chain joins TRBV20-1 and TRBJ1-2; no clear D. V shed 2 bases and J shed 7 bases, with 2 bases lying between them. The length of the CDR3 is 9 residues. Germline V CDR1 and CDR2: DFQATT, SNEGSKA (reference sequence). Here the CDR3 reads CSARSGYTF. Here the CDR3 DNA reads TGCAGTGCTAGATCTGGCTACACCTTC.

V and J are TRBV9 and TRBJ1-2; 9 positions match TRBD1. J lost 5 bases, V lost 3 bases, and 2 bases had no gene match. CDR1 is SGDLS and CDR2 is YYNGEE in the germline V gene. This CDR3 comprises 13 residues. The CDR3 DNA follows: TGTGCCAGCAGCGGGGACAGGGCATATGGCTACACCTTC. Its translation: CASSGDRAYGYTF. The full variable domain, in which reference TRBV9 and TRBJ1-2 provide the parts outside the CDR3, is DSGVTQTPKHLITATGQRVTLRCSPRSGDLSVYWYQQSLDQGLQFLIQYYNGEERAKGNILERFSAQQFPDLHSELNLSSLELGDSALYFCASSGDRAYGYTFGSGTRLTVV.

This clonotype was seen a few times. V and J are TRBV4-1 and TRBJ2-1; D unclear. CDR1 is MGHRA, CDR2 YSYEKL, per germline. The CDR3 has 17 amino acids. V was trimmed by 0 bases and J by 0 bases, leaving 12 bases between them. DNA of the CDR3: TGCGCCAGCAGCCAAGATCAACGCTCGCCCTCCTACAATGAGCAGTTCTTC. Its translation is CASSQDQRSPSYNEQFF.

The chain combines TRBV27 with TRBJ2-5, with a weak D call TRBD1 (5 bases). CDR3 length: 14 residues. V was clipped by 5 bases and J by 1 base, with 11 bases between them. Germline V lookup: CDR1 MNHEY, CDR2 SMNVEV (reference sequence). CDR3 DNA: TGTGCCAGCAGTCGGTCAGGGCGCCAAGAGACCCAGTACTTC. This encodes CASSRSGRQETQYF.

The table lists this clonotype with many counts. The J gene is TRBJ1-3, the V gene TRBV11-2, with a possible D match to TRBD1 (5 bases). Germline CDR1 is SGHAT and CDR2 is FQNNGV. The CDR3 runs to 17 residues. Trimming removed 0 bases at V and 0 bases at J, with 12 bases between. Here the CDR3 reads CASSLDPTGASGNTIYF. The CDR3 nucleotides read TGTGCCAGCAGCTTAGATCCCACAGGCGCCTCTGGAAACACCATATATTTT.

CDR3 in DNA: TGTGCCAGCAGTTCCCTATTCTCTAGCGGGAGTAATGAGCAGTTCTTC. It codes for CASSSLFSSGSNEQFF. The chain has TRBV28 and TRBJ2-1; 10 bases line up with TRBD2. The V gene end was trimmed by 4 bases and the J gene end by 7 bases; junction bases not matched to a gene: 10. CDR3 size: 16 residues. Germline V lookup: CDR1 MDHEN, CDR2 SYDVKM.

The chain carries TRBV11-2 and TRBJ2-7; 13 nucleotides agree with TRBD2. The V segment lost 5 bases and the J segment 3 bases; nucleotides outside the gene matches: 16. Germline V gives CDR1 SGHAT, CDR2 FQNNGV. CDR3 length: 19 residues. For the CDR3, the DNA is TGTGCCAGCAGCCTAACGGGACTAGCGGGACGCACTAACCTCTACGAGCAGTACTTC. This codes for CASSLTGLAGRTNLYEQYF.

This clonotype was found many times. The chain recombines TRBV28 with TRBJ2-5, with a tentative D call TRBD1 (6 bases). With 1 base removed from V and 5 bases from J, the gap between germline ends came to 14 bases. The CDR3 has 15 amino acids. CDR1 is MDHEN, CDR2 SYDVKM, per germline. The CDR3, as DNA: TGTGCCAGCAGTTTATTGACAGGCCCTCTCGAGACCCAGTACTTC. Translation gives CASSLLTGPLETQYF.

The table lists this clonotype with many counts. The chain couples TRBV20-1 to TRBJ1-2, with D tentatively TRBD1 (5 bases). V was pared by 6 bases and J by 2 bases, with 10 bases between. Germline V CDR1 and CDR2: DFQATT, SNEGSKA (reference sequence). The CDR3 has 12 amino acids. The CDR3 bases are TGCAGTGCCGCCGGGACCAACTATGGCTACACCTTC. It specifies CSAAGTNYGYTF.